What follows describes a single T cell receptor (beta chain). Antigen specificity is unknown. This record belongs to a study of T cell responses to AZD1222 COVID-19 vaccine. Broader study findings: The study identified only a handful of AZD1222 recipients as seropositive at baseline. Repertoire collection took place solely once the T cell response had peaked. A reported finding is that nearly half of spike-specific TCRs target unmutated variant regions. Donors were chiefly white British, with a greater number of females, and clonal diversity was perhaps underestimated.

Data came from immunoSEQ multiplex PCR; TCRdb stores just in-frame clones and leaves some out. This repertoire shows around 150,000 clones, less than 95% found once; its top ten account for 0.95% to 1.5%. The CDR3 is made up of 14 amino acids. Deletions cut 1 base from V and 7 bases from J, with 16 bases between. The germline CDR1 and CDR2 sequences are SQVTM and ANQGSEA. Material: peripheral blood, obtained on day 0 of AZD1222 vaccination. This sequence originates from an adult in good health. V is TRBV29-1 and J is TRBJ1-2; D uncertain. CDR3: CSVEGQNGEGGYTF. Written as DNA, the CDR3 is TGCAGCGTTGAAGGGCAAAATGGGGAGGGTGGCTACACCTTC.